The entry below gives a single TCR beta chain sequence along with its context. Its cognate antigen is unknown. Per germline, CDR1 SGHTA and CDR2 FQGTGA. After removal of 5 bases from V and 1 base from J, the junction contained 7 bases not matched to a gene. The CDR3 spans 17 residues. Assay used: immunoSEQ multiplex PCR; TCRdb lists only in-frame clones, some missing. The repertoire has over 75,000 clones, around four fifths of them found once; the top ten carry 0.65% to 1%. This record belongs to a study of radiotherapy plus CTLA-4 blockade in lung cancer. For the study at large: Among patients, over 15% showed objective responses, and approximately 31% had disease control.

Ipilimumab-mediated CTLA-4 blockade plus focal radiation was given to patients having chemo-refractory metastatic non-small-cell lung cancer. The study's findings and limits: Clones derived from tumor TCRs expanded in blood after radiotherapy plus ipilimumab. Early blood T cell clone dynamics, with interferon-beta, were reported to best predict response.

This receptor was taken from a human donor with non-small cell lung cancer who had stable disease on radiotherapy plus ipilimumab. This chain connects TRBV7-3 to TRBJ2-5; 13 bases align to TRBD2. Sequenced here: peripheral blood, sampled from a patient treated with radiotherapy plus ipilimumab. The CDR3 is CASSLHGLAGAQETQYF. The CDR3 nucleotides read TGTGCCAGCAGCCTTCACGGACTAGCGGGAGCCCAAGAGACCCAGTACTTC.